The T cell receptor (beta chain) described here comes from a study of CD8 T cells in Susac syndrome. V lost 2 bases and J 6 bases, leaving 15 bases between the germline ends. The V gene's germline CDR1 is MGHRA and CDR2 YSYEKL. There are 15 residues in the CDR3. CD8+ and CD4+ T cells from blood underwent TCR beta sequencing, which was carried out in a high-throughput format. CD8+ and CD4+ T cells were negatively isolated; TEMRA cells were FACS-enriched. An input of roughly 0.5 to 1 ug of RNA was subjected to reverse transcription using random hexamers. TCRdb re-derived calls from the immunoSEQ multiplex PCR reads in MiXCR, one entry per CDR3 protein. The table records about 240,000 distinct CDR3 sequences, about 95% of them present only once.

The sample comprised CD4+ T cells from PBMCs. The source is a human donor with Susac syndrome. The V call is TRBV4-1, the J call TRBJ2-3; tentatively, D is TRBD2 (5 bases). The CDR3 spells CASSQRGLGTDTQYF. The CDR3 DNA reads as TGCGCCAGCAGCCAACGAGGGCTCGGTACGGATACGCAGTATTTT.